The T cell receptor (beta chain) described here comes from a study of blood T cell repertoires in COVID-19 (dated by TCRdb to about 2020). In terms of the full investigation: Samples from collaborators originated in the United States, Italy and Spain and spanned both the acute and convalescent phases of COVID-19. Where available, HLA class I and class II types were obtained from metadata supplied by the sample provider rather than from assay-based typing. Sample metadata almost always included a de-identified subject ID, COVID-19 status, age in years and sex. Subjects who had been exposed to COVID-19, were actively infected with it, or had recovered from it provided the deeply sampled blood TCRbeta repertoires that made up the dataset. The prospective study material was composed of cDNA or gDNA derived from T cells, B-cell-depleted T cells, or PBMCs. The samples were drawn from the first 160 participants of the ongoing ImmuneRACE study and from over 950 subjects provided by 6 global collaborators. The repertoires were made available in a free public database intended to serve as a resource for research on the immune response to SARS-CoV-2.

Participants in the prospective study were enrolled through a virtual design, were aged roughly 18 to 95 years, and lived in roughly 26 United States geographic areas. To assign participants to cohorts, the prospective study relied on clinical history that participants themselves reported in a screening survey and a study questionnaire. Recovered participants in ImmuneRACE Cohort 3 were defined as having two consecutive negative NP/OP PCR tests, clearance from a healthcare professional, or resolution of symptoms. In the prospective study, whole blood, serum and a nasopharyngeal or oropharyngeal swab were collected from each participant by mobile phlebotomists. Additional blood draws and questionnaires over an approximately two-month period could optionally be provided by prospective study participants. Before DNA extraction, prospective study blood samples were shipped either frozen or at room temperature.

Overall results and qualifications from the work: The amount of clinical and demographic metadata varied by source and participant and was provided uncurated.

Looking up the germline V gene yields CDR1 MGHRA and CDR2 YSYEKL. The CDR3, cysteine through phenylalanine, is 15 amino acids long. Just CDR3 DNA is preserved here, 45 bases in frame from base 1. TCRbeta CDR3 regions were amplified from genomic DNA using the immunoSEQ Assay, a bias-controlled multiplex PCR. The authors' pipeline ran thus. Nucleated cell counts per sample were estimated from amplification of reference gene primers within the assay. To quantify the absolute abundance of each unique TCRbeta CDR3 rearrangement, sequence reads were collapsed and filtered. Productive Simpson clonality was computed per sample as the square root of Simpson's diversity index over productive rearrangements. TCRdb's version of the immuneACCESS table is confined to in-frame rearrangements and falls short of the full clone set. An unresolved V gene accounts for under half of the shortfall where checked; the remainder is of unknown origin. V and J calls and clone size are as listed in that table; D and trimming were resolved from the DNA. The sample table records approximately 400,000 clones; roughly four fifths of these occur just once. In total, the top ten clones hold 5.1% of the sample.

This clone was detected only a few times. This clone's antigen is unknown. At one end the junction does not follow the germline gene, possibly because of a read error. The chain joins TRBV4-1 to TRBJ2-4, with 11 bases aligning to TRBD2. The sequenced sample consisted of PBMCs or T cells enriched from blood (not recorded which). The sequence was collected from a woman between 45 and 60 years old who had recovered from COVID-19. The DNA sequence is given as TGCGCCAGCAGCCAAGATGGGCTAGCGGGAGGCGGATCGGACTTC. Translated, this is CASSQDGLAGGGSDF.